A selection of T cell receptor beta chains follows, all from one sample in a study of brain T cells in children with intractable seizures. Profiling relied on immunoSEQ multiplex PCR, and the TCRdb table lists in-frame clones only, not all of them. This sample yields roughly 80,000 clones, of which around 91% are seen a single time; around 24% belongs to the top ten. The starting material was peripheral blood, obtained at surgery. The receptors originated from a girl aged 2 to 10 with Rasmussen encephalitis and intractable seizures. Both conserved end residues are part of each CDR3. The order of the fields is J gene, clone size, V gene, D gene, CDR3 protein, CDR3 DNA. D genes are given only for firm matches. Size values are once, few and many counts, or a class for expanded clones, and some rows have none.

>TRBJ1-2|NA|TRBV21-1|NA
CASSKYGYTF
TGTGCCAGCAGCAAATATGGCTACACCTTC
>TRBJ1-5|NA|TRBV5-6|NA
CASSLTGSNQPQHF
TGTGCCAGCAGCTTAACAGGGAGCAATCAGCCCCAGCATTTT
>TRBJ1-1|few|TRBV7-9|TRBD1
CASSLGWTGNTEAFF
TGTGCCAGCAGCTTAGGGTGGACAGGGAACACTGAAGCTTTCTTT
>TRBJ2-7|NA|TRBV7-2|NA
CASSDRQSSYEQYF
TGTGCCAGCAGCGATCGACAGAGCTCCTACGAGCAGTACTTC
>TRBJ2-3|once|TRBV7-2|NA
CASSLFGDTQYF
TGTGCCAGCAGCTTATTCGGAGATACGCAGTATTTT
>TRBJ2-1|once|TRBV5-1|TRBD1
CASSLANTGGAYNEQFF
TGCGCCAGCAGCTTGGCCAACACAGGGGGCGCCTACAATGAGCAGTTCTTC
>TRBJ1-1|NA|TRBV2|NA
CATPWGKNTEAFF
TGTGCCACCCCTTGGGGGAAGAACACTGAAGCTTTCTTT
>TRBJ2-3|NA|TRBV5-6|TRBD1
CASSRTGRQHTDTQYF
TGTGCCAGCAGCCGGACAGGACGCCAGCACACAGATACGCAGTATTTT
>TRBJ2-5|once|TRBV5-4|TRBD2
CASSLSGGPQETQYF
TGTGCCAGCAGCCTTAGCGGGGGCCCCCAAGAGACCCAGTACTTC
>TRBJ1-2|NA|TRBV11-2|NA
CASSLRGFSWGYTF
TGTGCCAGCAGCCTCCGAGGGTTCTCGTGGGGCTACACCTTC
>TRBJ2-2|NA|TRBV10-3|NA
CAIRHGTPTLFF
TGTGCCATCAGACACGGGACTCCAACTCTGTTTTTT
>TRBJ1-1|NA|TRBV9|NA
CASSRGGSLNTEAFF
TGTGCCAGCAGCCGGGGAGGGTCCCTGAACACTGAAGCTTTCTTT
>TRBJ2-3|NA|TRBV27|TRBD2
CASSLTGGGDTQYF
TGTGCCAGCAGTTTAACCGGGGGGGGAGATACGCAGTATTTT
>TRBJ1-1|NA|TRBV3-1/TRBV3-2|NA
CASSQGLSEAFF
TGTGCCAGCAGCCAAGGACTATCTGAAGCTTTCTTT
>TRBJ2-2|few|TRBV19|TRBD2
CASSLAGVETGELFF
TGTGCCAGTAGTCTAGCGGGAGTAGAAACCGGGGAGCTGTTTTTT
>TRBJ1-6|few|TRBV5-4|NA
CASSLWGRYNSPLHF
TGTGCCAGCAGCTTGTGGGGACGCTATAATTCACCCCTCCACTTT
>TRBJ1-1|NA|TRBV11-2|NA
CASSLVGARTEAFF
TGTGCCAGCAGCTTAGTTGGGGCGCGAACTGAAGCTTTCTTT
>TRBJ2-5|NA|TRBV11-2|NA
CASSLVGRETQYF
TGTGCCAGCAGCTTAGTGGGGAGGGAGACCCAGTACTTC
>TRBJ1-5|few|TRBV6-6|NA
CASTTRGGSQPQHF
TGTGCCAGCACCACCCGAGGTGGGAGTCAGCCCCAGCATTTT
>TRBJ2-6|NA|TRBV7-3|TRBD1
CASSLTGTGRAGANVLTF
TGTGCCAGCAGCTTAACCGGGACAGGGAGAGCTGGGGCCAACGTCCTGACTTTC
>TRBJ2-1|NA|TRBV14|TRBD2
CASSRKVIAGDYNEQFF
TGTGCCAGCAGCCGAAAAGTTATAGCGGGAGACTACAATGAGCAGTTCTTC
>TRBJ1-5|NA|TRBV12-2|NA
CASRFQGRQPQHF
TGTGCAAGTCGCTTCCAGGGAAGGCAGCCCCAGCATTTT
>TRBJ2-5|NA|TRBV28|TRBD2
CASSNRAGGNQETQYF
TGTGCCAGCAGTAACCGAGCGGGGGGGAACCAAGAGACCCAGTACTTC
>TRBJ2-1|NA|TRBV5-6|TRBD2
CASILLGLESEQFF
TGTGCCAGCATCCTTTTGGGACTAGAATCTGAGCAGTTCTTC
>TRBJ1-1|NA|TRBV5-5|NA
CASSLGAGAEAFF
TGTGCCAGCAGCTTGGGGGCGGGGGCTGAAGCTTTCTTT
>TRBJ1-1|medium-sized|TRBV7-9|NA
CASSQMTANTEAFF
TGTGCCAGCAGCCAAATGACAGCAAACACTGAAGCTTTCTTT
>TRBJ2-7|once|TRBV7-8|NA
CASSFRQSYEQYF
TGTGCCAGCAGCTTTCGACAGTCCTACGAGCAGTACTTC
>TRBJ1-2|NA|TRBV6-6|NA
CASSYSYGYTF
TGTGCCAGCAGTTACTCCTATGGCTACACCTTC